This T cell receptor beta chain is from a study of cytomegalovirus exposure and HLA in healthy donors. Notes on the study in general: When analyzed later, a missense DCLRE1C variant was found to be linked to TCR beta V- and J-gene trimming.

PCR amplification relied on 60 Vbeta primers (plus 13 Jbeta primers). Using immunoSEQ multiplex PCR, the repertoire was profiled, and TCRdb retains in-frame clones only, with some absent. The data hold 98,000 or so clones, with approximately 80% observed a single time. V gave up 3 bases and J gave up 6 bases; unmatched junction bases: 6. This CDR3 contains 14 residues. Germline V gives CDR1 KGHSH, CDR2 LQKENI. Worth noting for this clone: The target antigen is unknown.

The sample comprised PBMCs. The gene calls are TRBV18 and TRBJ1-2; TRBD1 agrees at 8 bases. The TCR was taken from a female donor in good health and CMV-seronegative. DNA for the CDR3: TGTGCCAGCTCACCCAAGACAGGGGAGCATGGCTACACCTTC. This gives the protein CASSPKTGEHGYTF.